This entry lists 14 T cell receptor beta chains sequenced from one sample in a study of cytomegalovirus exposure and HLA in healthy donors. The PCR contained 60 Vbeta and 13 Jbeta primers. The data were produced by immunoSEQ multiplex PCR, yet TCRdb's version contains in-frame clones alone and is incomplete. This listing includes over 45,000 clones. Material for sequencing was PBMCs. The receptors come from a woman younger than 30 in good health and CMV-seronegative.

This rearrangement joins TRBV11-2 to TRBJ2-1, with 8 bases fitting TRBD2. CDR1 SGHAT and CDR2 FQNNGV come from the germline V gene. V was pared by 5 bases and J by 7 bases, with 7 bases of the junction left unmatched. CDR3 length equals 14 residues. The CDR3 spells CASSPTGGANEQFF. In DNA, the CDR3 is TGTGCCAGCAGCCCCACCGGGGGGGCGAATGAGCAGTTCTTC.

The chain has TRBV2 and TRBJ2-7; 8 bases agree with TRBD2. The CDR3 extends over 14 amino acids. Germline CDR1 reads SNHLY; CDR2 reads FYNNEI. Germline trimming cut 8 bases from V and 6 bases from J; bases unmatched to any gene: 12. This CDR3 is CASGGLSGGSEQYF. The CDR3 DNA reads TGTGCCAGCGGGGGCCTGTCGGGGGGGTCCGAGCAGTACTTC.

This chain links TRBV30 with TRBJ2-2; 7 bases agree with TRBD2. CDR3 size: 16 residues. The V and J ends lost 5 bases and 7 bases, in that order; junction bases with no gene match: 16. Germline V gene lookup returns CDR1 GTSNPN and CDR2 SVGIG (reference sequence). Here the CDR3 DNA reads TGTGCCTGGTCCCCCGGGACTATGGAGGCAGGCGGGGAGCTGTTTTTT. Its translation is CAWSPGTMEAGGELFF.

The chain is built from TRBV5-1 and TRBJ2-7, with 9 bases identical to TRBD2. This CDR3 has 16 amino acids. V trimming: 0 bases; J trimming: 5 bases; junction bases outside the gene matches: 9. From germline, CDR1 is SGHRS and CDR2 YFSETQ. CDR3 sequence reads: CASSLGLAGSSDEQYF. The DNA of the CDR3 is TGCGCCAGCAGCTTGGGGCTAGCGGGATCGTCGGACGAGCAGTACTTC.

CDR3 DNA: TGCGCCAGCAGTCAGGGCGGCGGGGGCTTTAATGAAAAACTGTTTTTT. Translation: CASSQGGGGFNEKLFF. The chain employs TRBV10-2 and TRBJ1-4; maybe TRBD1 (6 bases). Trimming took 5 bases from V and 4 from J, leaving 17 bases between them. This CDR3 is built from 16 residues. The germline V gene has CDR1 WSHSY and CDR2 SAAADI.

This rearrangement joins TRBV28 to TRBJ1-5; unclear D gene. Germline CDR1 and CDR2: MDHEN and SYDVKM. The CDR3 covers 15 residues. V shed 7 bases and J shed 0 bases, with 13 bases lying between them. CDR3 DNA sequence: TGTGCCAGCACCCGCCCGCCGGGTAGCAATCAGCCCCAGCATTTT. Translated: CASTRPPGSNQPQHF.

CDR3 protein: CASSPLGLPSSYEQYF. DNA for the CDR3: TGTGCCAGCAGCCCTCTGGGACTACCAAGCTCCTACGAGCAGTACTTC. This chain joins TRBV7-8 and TRBJ2-7, with TRBD2 matching 7 bases. V lost 5 bases, J lost 0 bases, and 10 bases stayed unmatched. Looked up from germline, CDR1 is SGHVS and CDR2 is FQNEAQ. The length of the CDR3 is 16 residues.

This chain joins TRBV6-1 and TRBJ2-1; 8 positions agree with TRBD2. V trimming: 6 bases; J trimming: 9 bases; junction bases outside the gene matches: 13. Germline V CDR1 and CDR2: MNHNS, SASEGT. The CDR3 contains 15 residues. CDR3 nucleotide sequence: TGTGCCAGCAGCCCCTTAAGGCGGGAGGACGGTGAGCAGTTCTTC. Translating gives CASSPLRREDGEQFF.

The chain has TRBV7-2 and TRBJ1-2, with D perhaps matching TRBD1 (6 bases). The CDR3 sequence is 14 residues long. CDR1 is SGHTA and CDR2 is FQGNSA in the germline V gene. The V gene lost 3 bases and the J gene lost 8 bases, with 16 bases spanning the gap. In nucleotides, the CDR3 is TGTGCCAGCAGCTTTAGTGAACAGGGTATAGGCTACACCTTC. Amino acids: CASSFSEQGIGYTF.

The chain joins TRBV6-1 to TRBJ2-5; possible D gene TRBD1, 5 bases. Germline assignment: CDR1 MNHNS and CDR2 SASEGT. Between the trimmed V and J ends, which lost 6 bases and 4 bases, there was a span of 9 bases. This CDR3 has 12 residues. CDR3 bases: TGTGCCAGCAGGGGGCCAGGAGAGACCCAGTACTTC. As protein: CASRGPGETQYF.

The V and J genes are TRBV9 and TRBJ1-2, with D uncertain. The CDR3 runs 16 residues. CDR1 and CDR2 from the germline V gene are SGDLS and YYNGEE. Trimming cost V 0 bases and J 3 bases, with 15 bases left between them. CDR3 DNA: TGTGCCAGCAGCGTAGGAAGCGGGAGGGAGGACTATGGCTACACCTTC. This gives the protein CASSVGSGREDYGYTF.

V usage is TRBV5-1 and J usage is TRBJ2-5, with D unclear. The CDR3 covers 14 residues. CDR1 is SGHRS, CDR2 YFSETQ, per germline. Deletions cut 0 bases from V and 5 bases from J, with 11 bases between. CDR3 amino acids: CASSLGATGETQYF. CDR3 bases: TGCGCCAGCAGCTTGGGGGCTACCGGTGAGACCCAGTACTTC.

The CDR3 DNA follows: TGCGCCAGCAGCCTGGACAGTTACTCCTACGAGCAGTACTTC. It yields the protein CASSLDSYSYEQYF. The V gene is TRBV5-1, the J gene TRBJ2-7, with D maybe TRBD1 (6 bases). Trimming took 4 bases from V and 0 from J, leaving 11 bases between them. The CDR3 runs to 14 residues. The germline gives CDR1 SGHRS, CDR2 YFSETQ.

J is TRBJ1-1 and V is TRBV5-1; D remains ambiguous. V dropped 0 bases and J dropped 1 base, with 10 bases sitting between them. Germline V CDR1 and CDR2: SGHRS, YFSETQ. The CDR3 sequence is 15 residues long. CDR3 region: CASSLAGPENTEAFF. The DNA of the CDR3 is TGCGCCAGCAGCTTGGCTGGCCCCGAGAACACTGAAGCTTTCTTT.